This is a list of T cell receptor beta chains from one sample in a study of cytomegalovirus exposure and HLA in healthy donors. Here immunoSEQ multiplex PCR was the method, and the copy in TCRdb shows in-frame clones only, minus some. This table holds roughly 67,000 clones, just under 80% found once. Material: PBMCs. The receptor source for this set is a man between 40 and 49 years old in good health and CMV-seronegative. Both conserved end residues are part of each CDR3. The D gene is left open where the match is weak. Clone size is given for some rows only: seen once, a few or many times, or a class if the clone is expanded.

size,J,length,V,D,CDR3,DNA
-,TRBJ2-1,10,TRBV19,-,CASGDNEQFF,TGTGCCAGTGGAGACAATGAGCAGTTCTTC
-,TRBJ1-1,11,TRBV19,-,CASIIVSEAFF,TGTGCCAGTATTATTGTCTCTGAAGCTTTCTTT
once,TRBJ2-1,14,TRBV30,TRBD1,CAWSVPGGLGEQFF,TGTGCCTGGAGTGTCCCAGGGGGCTTGGGTGAGCAGTTCTTC
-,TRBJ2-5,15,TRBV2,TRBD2,CASRVRAAGQETQYF,TGTGCCAGCCGAGTCCGAGCAGCGGGGCAAGAGACCCAGTACTTC
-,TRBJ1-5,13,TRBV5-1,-,CASSLDRAQPQHF,TGCGCCAGCAGCTTGGACAGGGCACAGCCCCAGCATTTT
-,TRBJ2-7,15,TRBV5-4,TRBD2,CASSSPSGKTYEQYF,TGTGCCAGCAGCTCCCCTAGCGGGAAGACCTACGAGCAGTACTTC
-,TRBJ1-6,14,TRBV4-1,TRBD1,CASSSRDRGSPLHF,TGCGCCAGCAGCAGCCGGGACAGGGGCTCACCCCTCCACTTT
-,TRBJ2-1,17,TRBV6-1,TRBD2,CASSEDSAGGTYNEQFF,TGTGCCAGCAGTGAAGATTCGGCGGGGGGCACATACAATGAGCAGTTCTTC
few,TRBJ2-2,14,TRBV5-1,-,CASSTLGTTGELFF,TGCGCCAGCAGCACGTTGGGGACTACCGGGGAGCTGTTTTTT
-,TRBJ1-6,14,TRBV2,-,CARSLAGDNSPLHF,TGTGCCAGGTCCCTGGCAGGGGATAATTCACCCCTCCACTTT
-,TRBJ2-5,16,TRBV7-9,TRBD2,CASSLTSGRFQETQYF,TGTGCCAGCAGCTTAACTAGCGGGAGGTTCCAAGAGACCCAGTACTTC
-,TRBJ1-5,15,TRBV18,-,CASSPGRGGNQPQHF,TGTGCCAGCTCACCGGGAAGGGGAGGAAATCAGCCCCAGCATTTT
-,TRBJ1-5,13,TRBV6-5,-,CASSVTGNQPQHF,TGTGCCAGCAGCGTTACAGGCAATCAGCCCCAGCATTTT
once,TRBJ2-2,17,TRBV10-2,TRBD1,CASSVKTGEKNTGELFF,TGCGCCAGCAGTGTTAAGACAGGGGAGAAGAACACCGGGGAGCTGTTTTTT
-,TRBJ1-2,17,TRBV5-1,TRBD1,CASSLSPEGTDNYGYTF,TGCGCCAGCAGCTTGTCGCCAGAGGGGACAGATAACTATGGCTACACCTTC
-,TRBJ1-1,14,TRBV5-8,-,CASSLQPEDTEAFF,TGTGCCAGCAGCCTACAGCCGGAGGACACTGAAGCTTTCTTT
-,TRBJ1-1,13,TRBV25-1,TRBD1,CASSEWGQAEAFF,TGTGCCAGCAGTGAATGGGGACAGGCTGAAGCTTTCTTT
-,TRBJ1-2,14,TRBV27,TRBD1,CASRLGQGPWGYTF,TGTGCCAGCAGGCTCGGACAGGGGCCTTGGGGCTACACCTTC
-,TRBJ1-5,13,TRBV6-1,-,CASSQASGQPQHF,TGTGCCAGCAGCCAGGCTTCCGGTCAGCCCCAGCATTTT
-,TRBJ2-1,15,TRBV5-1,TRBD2,CASSSGTSDYNEQFF,TGCGCCAGCAGCTCCGGGACTAGCGACTACAATGAGCAGTTCTTC
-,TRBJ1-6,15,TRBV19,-,CASSIGAGTNSPLHF,TGTGCCAGTAGTATAGGGGCAGGAACGAATTCACCCCTCCACTTT
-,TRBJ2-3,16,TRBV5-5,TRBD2,CASSFRLAELTDTQYF,TGTGCCAGCAGTTTTCGACTAGCGGAACTCACAGATACGCAGTATTTT
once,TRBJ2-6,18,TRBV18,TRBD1,CASSPRTGSSSGANVLTF,TGTGCCAGCTCGCCGCGGACAGGGTCGAGCTCTGGGGCCAACGTCCTGACTTTC
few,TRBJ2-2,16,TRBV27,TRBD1,CASSLGTGGYTGELFF,TGTGCCAGCAGTTTAGGGACAGGGGGGTACACCGGGGAGCTGTTTTTT
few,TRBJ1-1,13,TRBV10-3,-,CAIMGTENTEAFF,TGTGCCATCATGGGGACTGAGAACACTGAAGCTTTCTTT
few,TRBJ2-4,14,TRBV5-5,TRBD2,CASSLYPSGNIQYF,TGTGCCAGCAGCTTGTACCCTAGCGGAAACATTCAGTACTTC
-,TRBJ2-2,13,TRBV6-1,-,CASRRANTGELFF,TGTGCCAGCAGGCGGGCGAACACCGGGGAGCTGTTTTTT
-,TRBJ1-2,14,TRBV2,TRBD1,CASSQDRGHYGYTF,TGTGCCAGCAGTCAGGACAGGGGGCACTATGGCTACACCTTC
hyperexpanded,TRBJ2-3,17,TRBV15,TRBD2,CATSRGVSGGASDTQYF,TGTGCCACCAGCAGAGGGGTGAGCGGGGGGGCATCGGATACGCAGTATTTT
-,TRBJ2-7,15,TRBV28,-,CASTLLGGSPYEQYF,TGTGCCAGCACCTTACTGGGTGGTAGCCCCTACGAGCAGTACTTC
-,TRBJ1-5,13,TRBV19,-,CASSMVGNQPQHF,TGTGCCAGTAGTATGGTCGGTAATCAGCCCCAGCATTTT
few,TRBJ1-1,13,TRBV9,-,CASSVNPSTEAFF,TGTGCCAGCAGCGTCAACCCTTCTACCGAAGCTTTCTTT
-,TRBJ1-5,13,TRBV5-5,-,CASSDARNQPQHF,TGTGCCAGCAGCGACGCCAGGAATCAGCCCCAGCATTTT
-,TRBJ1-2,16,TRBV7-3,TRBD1,CASSLLGTGGGDGYTF,TGTGCCAGCAGCTTACTGGGGACAGGGGGCGGGGATGGCTACACCTTC
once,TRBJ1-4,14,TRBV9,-,CASSVDGQGEKLFF,TGTGCCAGCAGCGTAGACGGCCAGGGTGAAAAACTGTTTTTT
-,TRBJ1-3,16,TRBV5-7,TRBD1,CASRMPGQTTGNTIYF,TGTGCCAGCAGGATGCCGGGACAGACGACTGGAAACACCATATATTTT
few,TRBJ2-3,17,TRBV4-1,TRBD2,CASSQDRTSGGADTQYF,TGCGCCAGCAGCCAAGATCGGACTAGCGGGGGGGCAGATACGCAGTATTTT
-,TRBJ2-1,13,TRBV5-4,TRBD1,CASSSDRGHEQFF,TGTGCCAGCAGCTCGGACAGGGGGCATGAGCAGTTCTTC
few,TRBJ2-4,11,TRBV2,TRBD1,CASRVQGAQYF,TGTGCCAGCAGGGTACAGGGGGCTCAGTACTTC
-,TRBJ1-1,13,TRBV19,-,CASSSRGNTEAFF,TGTGCCAGTAGTAGCCGGGGGAACACTGAAGCTTTCTTT
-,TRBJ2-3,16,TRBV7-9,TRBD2,CASSLPGREGFGTQYF,TGTGCCAGCAGCTTACCGGGGCGGGAGGGTTTCGGTACGCAGTATTTT
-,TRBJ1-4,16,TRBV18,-,CASSPRGFGAGEKLFF,TGTGCCAGCTCACCAAGGGGGTTTGGAGCAGGTGAAAAACTGTTTTTT
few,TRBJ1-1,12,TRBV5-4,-,CASSRDSRVAFF,TGTGCCAGCAGTCGGGACTCAAGAGTGGCTTTCTTT
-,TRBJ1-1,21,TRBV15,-,CATSSHLQKTLRDIKDTEAFF,TGTGCCACCAGCAGCCATCTTCAGAAGACTCTGAGGGACATAAAAGACACTGAAGCTTTCTTT
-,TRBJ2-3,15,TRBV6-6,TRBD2,CASSPPGLVTDTQYF,TGTGCCAGCAGTCCTCCGGGACTAGTCACAGATACGCAGTATTTT
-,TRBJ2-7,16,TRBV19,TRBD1,CASSIDQGTGIYEQYF,TGTGCCAGTAGTATAGATCAGGGGACAGGGATTTACGAGCAGTACTTC
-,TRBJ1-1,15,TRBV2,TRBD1,CASSAQGAQDTEAFF,TGTGCCAGCAGTGCACAGGGGGCGCAGGACACTGAAGCTTTCTTT
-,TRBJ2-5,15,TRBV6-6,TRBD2,CACSYSGTKVETQYF,TGTGCCTGCAGTTACTCAGGGACTAAGGTAGAGACCCAGTACTTC
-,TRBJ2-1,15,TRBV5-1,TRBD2,CASSYLAGGPNEQFF,TGCGCCAGCAGCTACTTAGCGGGGGGCCCCAATGAGCAGTTCTTC
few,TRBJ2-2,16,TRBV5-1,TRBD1,CASNLIGTGNTGELFF,TGCGCCAGCAACTTGATCGGGACAGGTAACACCGGGGAGCTGTTTTTT
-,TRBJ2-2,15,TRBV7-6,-,CASTLRLGSTGELFF,TGTGCCAGCACCCTGAGGCTAGGAAGCACCGGGGAGCTGTTTTTT
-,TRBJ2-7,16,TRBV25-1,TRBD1,CASSDFEPGTEYEQYF,TGTGCCAGCAGTGATTTCGAGCCTGGGACAGAGTACGAGCAGTACTTC
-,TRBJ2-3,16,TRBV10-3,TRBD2,CAISDGRRGVTDTQYF,TGTGCCATCAGTGATGGTCGACGGGGGGTAACCGATACGCAGTATTTT
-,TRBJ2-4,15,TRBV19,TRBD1,CASRGQGGISGIQYF,TGTGCCAGTAGGGGACAGGGGGGAATTAGCGGCATTCAGTACTTC
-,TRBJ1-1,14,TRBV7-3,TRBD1,CASSLGQGLSEAFF,TGTGCCAGCAGCTTGGGACAGGGACTATCTGAAGCTTTCTTT
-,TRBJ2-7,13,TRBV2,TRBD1,CASSWTGGYEQYF,TGTGCCAGCAGTTGGACAGGGGGCTACGAGCAGTACTTC
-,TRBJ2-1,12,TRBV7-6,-,CASSLTGNEQFF,TGTGCCAGCAGCTTAACGGGCAATGAGCAGTTCTTC
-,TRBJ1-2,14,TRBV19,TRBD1,CASSLGTAGYGYTF,TGTGCCAGTAGTCTCGGGACAGCTGGCTATGGCTACACCTTC
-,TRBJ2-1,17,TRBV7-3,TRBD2,CASSLLGLAARGNEQFF,TGTGCCAGCAGCTTACTTGGACTAGCGGCAAGGGGAAATGAGCAGTTCTTC